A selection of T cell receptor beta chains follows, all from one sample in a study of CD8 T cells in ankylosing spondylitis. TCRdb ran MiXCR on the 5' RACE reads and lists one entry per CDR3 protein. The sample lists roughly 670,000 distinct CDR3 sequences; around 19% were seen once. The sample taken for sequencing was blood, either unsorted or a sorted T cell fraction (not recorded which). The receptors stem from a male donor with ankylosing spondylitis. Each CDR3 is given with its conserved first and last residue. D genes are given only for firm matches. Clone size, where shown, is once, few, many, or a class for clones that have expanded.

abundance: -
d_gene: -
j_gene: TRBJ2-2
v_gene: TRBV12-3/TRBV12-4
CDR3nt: TGTGCCAGCAGCCCATATCCGGGCACCGGGGAGCTGTTTTTT
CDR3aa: CASSPYPGTGELFF

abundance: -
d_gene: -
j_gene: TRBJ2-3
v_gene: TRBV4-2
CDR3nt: TGTGCCAGCAGCCAACTCGGGACTACGCAGTATTTT
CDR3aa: CASSQLGTTQYF

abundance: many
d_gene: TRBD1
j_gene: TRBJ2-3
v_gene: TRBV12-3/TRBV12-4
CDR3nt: TGTGCCAGCAGCCACAACAGGGGGTTGGCAGATACGCAGTATTTT
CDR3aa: CASSHNRGLADTQYF

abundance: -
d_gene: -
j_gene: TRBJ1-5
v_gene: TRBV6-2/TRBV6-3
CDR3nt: TGTGCCAGCAGTGGCAGGCAGGCCGCGCGTTATAGCAATCAGCCCCAGCATTTT
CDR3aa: CASSGRQAARYSNQPQHF

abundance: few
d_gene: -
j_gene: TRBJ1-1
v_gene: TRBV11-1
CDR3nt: TGTGCCAGCAGCTTAGTTTCAGGGCTGACTGAAGCTTTCTTT
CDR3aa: CASSLVSGLTEAFF

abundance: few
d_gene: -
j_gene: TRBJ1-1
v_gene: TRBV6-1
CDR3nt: TGTGCCAGCAGGTCCGGGAGTGCAAACACTGAAGCTTTCTTT
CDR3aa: CASRSGSANTEAFF

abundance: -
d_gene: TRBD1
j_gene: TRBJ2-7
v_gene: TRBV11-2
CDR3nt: TGTGCCAGCAGCTACCGACAGGGGTTGAAAGCCTACGAGCAGTACTTC
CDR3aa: CASSYRQGLKAYEQYF

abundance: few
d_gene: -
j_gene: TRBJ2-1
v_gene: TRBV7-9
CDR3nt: TGTGCCAGCAGCTTATTCCCGAGCTCCTACAATGAGCAGTTCTTC
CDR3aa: CASSLFPSSYNEQFF

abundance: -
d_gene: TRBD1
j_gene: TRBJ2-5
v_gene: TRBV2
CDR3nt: TGTGCCAGCCGGGACAGGGAAGAGACCCAGTACTTC
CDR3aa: CASRDREETQYF

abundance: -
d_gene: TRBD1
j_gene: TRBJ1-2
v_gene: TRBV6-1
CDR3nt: TGTGCCAGCAGCGCAATTGTGGGACAGGATACTAACTATGGCTACACCTTC
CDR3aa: CASSAIVGQDTNYGYTF

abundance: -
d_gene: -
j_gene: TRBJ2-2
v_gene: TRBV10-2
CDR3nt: TGCGCCAGTCAATTATTTAACACCGGGGAGCTGTTTTTT
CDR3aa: CASQLFNTGELFF

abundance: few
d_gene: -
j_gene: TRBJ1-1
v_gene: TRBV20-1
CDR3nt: TGCAGTGCTAGAGGTCTATGGGACGGCCCGAACACTGAAGCTTTCTTT
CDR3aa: CSARGLWDGPNTEAFF

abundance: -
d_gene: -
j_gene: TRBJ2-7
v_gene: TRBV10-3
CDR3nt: TGTGCCATCAGTGAGTGGGCAGGGAGCTCCTACGAGCAGTACTTC
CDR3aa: CAISEWAGSSYEQYF

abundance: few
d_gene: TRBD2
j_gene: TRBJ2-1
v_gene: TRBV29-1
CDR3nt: TGCAGCGTTGGAGGCAGGCGGAGAGGGACTAGCAATACCTACAATGAGCAGTTCTTC
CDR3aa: CSVGGRRRGTSNTYNEQFF

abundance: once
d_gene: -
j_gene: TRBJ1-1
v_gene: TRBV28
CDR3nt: TGTGCTACACGCAGGGAAACCCCTGAAGCTTTCTTT
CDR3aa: CATRRETPEAFF

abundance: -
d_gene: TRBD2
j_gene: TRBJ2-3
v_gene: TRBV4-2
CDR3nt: TGTGCCAGCAGCCAAGTTTGGCAGCGGGAGGGCACAGATACGCAGTATTTT
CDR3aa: CASSQVWQREGTDTQYF

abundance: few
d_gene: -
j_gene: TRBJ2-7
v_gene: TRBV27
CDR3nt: TGTGCCAGTGGACCCCGGGGGAACGAGCAGTACTTC
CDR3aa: CASGPRGNEQYF

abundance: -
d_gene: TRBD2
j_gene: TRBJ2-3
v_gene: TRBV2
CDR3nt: TGTGCCAGCAGCACGGGACTAGCGGGAGGGCCGGGAGATACGCAGTATTTT
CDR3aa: CASSTGLAGGPGDTQYF

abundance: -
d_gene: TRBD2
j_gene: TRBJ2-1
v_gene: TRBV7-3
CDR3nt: TGTGCCAGCAGCCTATACGGGACTAGCTCCTACAATGAGCAGTTCTTC
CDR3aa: CASSLYGTSSYNEQFF

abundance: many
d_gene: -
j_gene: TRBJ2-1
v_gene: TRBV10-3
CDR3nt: TGTGCCATCAGGGCGGGACAGAGAAACAATGAGCAGTTCTTC
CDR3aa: CAIRAGQRNNEQFF

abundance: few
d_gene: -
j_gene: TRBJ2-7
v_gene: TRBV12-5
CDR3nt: TGTGCTTCCCTGGGGGCTCCTACATACTACGAGCAGTACTTC
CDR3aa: CASLGAPTYYEQYF

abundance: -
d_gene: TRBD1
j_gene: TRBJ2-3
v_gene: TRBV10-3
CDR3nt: TGTGCCATCAGTGAGAGCGGGGTAGGGGACAGGGCTTCAGATACGCAGTATTTT
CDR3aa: CAISESGVGDRASDTQYF

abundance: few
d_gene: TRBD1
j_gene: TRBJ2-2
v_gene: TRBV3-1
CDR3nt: TGTGCCAGCAGCCTCCGTGGGGGGACAGGGGGCACGGGGGAGCTGTTTTTT
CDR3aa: CASSLRGGTGGTGELFF

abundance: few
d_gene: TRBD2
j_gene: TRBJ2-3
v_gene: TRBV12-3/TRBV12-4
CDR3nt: TGTGCCAGCAGACTAGGTCAGGGGCGGGGGGCAAACGATACGCAGTATTTT
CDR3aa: CASRLGQGRGANDTQYF

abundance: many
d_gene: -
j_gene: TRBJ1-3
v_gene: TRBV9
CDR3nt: TGTGCCAGCAGCCCTAGGGGACAATCAGGGGCCATATATTTT
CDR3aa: CASSPRGQSGAIYF